A single sample is the source of the 26 T cell receptor beta chains below, sequenced in a study of Graves' ophthalmopathy and Graves' hyperthyroidism. The study amplified TCR beta CDR3 regions using RNA transcripts. A first-round RT-PCR used HTBI primers, followed by a second-round multiplex PCR. TCRdb called the multiplex PCR reads again in MiXCR, with one record for every CDR3 protein. The sample lists 900,000 to 1,200,000 distinct CDR3 sequences; 36% were seen once. Sequencing input: peripheral blood or thyroid tissue (not recorded which). The receptors derive from an adult man with Graves' hyperthyroidism.

This clonotype occurred many times. The chain employs TRBV5-1 and TRBJ1-6; D gene ambiguous. V dropped 0 bases and J dropped 8 bases, with 12 bases sitting between them. Germline V gives CDR1 SGHRS, CDR2 YFSETQ. The CDR3 covers 15 residues. CDR3 coding DNA: TGCGCCAGCAGCTTGGTCCCCACAACCCATTCACCCCTCCACTTT. It translates to CASSLVPTTHSPLHF.

This clonotype was detected many times. The CDR3 reads CASRPLPGTGDHEQYF. CDR3 nucleotide sequence: TGTGCCAGCAGGCCTCTGCCCGGGACAGGGGACCACGAGCAGTACTTC. The V and J genes are TRBV7-9 and TRBJ2-7, with TRBD1 identical over 10 bases. Germline V gives CDR1 SEHNR, CDR2 FQNEAQ (reference sequence). The CDR3 runs to 16 residues. V dropped 6 bases and J dropped 5; count of bases not matched to a gene: 13.

This chain links TRBV7-2 with TRBJ2-3; D unresolved. Germline V CDR1 and CDR2: SGHTA, FQGNSA. The CDR3 runs to 11 residues. V was clipped by 6 bases and J by 6 bases, with 7 bases between them. The CDR3 DNA follows: TGTGCCAGCAGTACGGTGGATACGCAGTATTTT. It translates to CASSTVDTQYF.

Of note for this clonotype: It may be a read error: a sequence one base away is much more abundant. The V call is TRBV5-1, the J call TRBJ1-5, with no clear D. CDR1 and CDR2 from the germline V gene are SGHRS and YFSETQ. The CDR3 covers 15 residues. CDR3 coding DNA: TGCGCCAGCGGCTTGGAACCTGGCGGCAATCAGCCCCAGCATTTT. It translates to CASGLEPGGNQPQHF.

This clonotype was picked up a small number of times. The chain is built from TRBV10-3 and TRBJ2-7; TRBD2 matches 13 bases. Trimming at V came to 10 bases and at J to 7 bases, leaving 19 bases not matched to a gene. The CDR3 spans 17 residues. From germline, CDR1 is ENHRY and CDR2 SYGVKD. CDR3 loop: CASTLGTSGIKSGEQYF. As DNA, the CDR3 is TGTGCCAGCACCCTAGGGACTAGCGGGATCAAATCGGGTGAGCAGTACTTC.

The chain joins TRBV20-1 to TRBJ2-5; 7 bases are shared with TRBD2. TRBJ2-1 matches the DNA end more closely, so the J call is doubtful. CDR3 length: 12 residues. Germline assignment: CDR1 DFQATT and CDR2 SNEGSKA (reference sequence). CDR3 bases: TGCAGTGCTAGTCAGGGCGGGGGTGAGCAGTTCTTC. Protein product: CSASQGGGEQFF.

This clonotype occurred a few times. The CDR3 DNA sequence: TGCGCCAGCAGCTTGGATGGGACAGGGAGGAATTCACCCCTCCACTTT. Its protein is CASSLDGTGRNSPLHF. The chain uses TRBV5-1 and TRBJ1-6; 9 bases align to TRBD1. CDR3 length equals 16 residues. Germline assignment: CDR1 SGHRS and CDR2 YFSETQ. After removal of 0 bases from V and 7 bases from J, the junction contained 5 bases not matched to a gene.

The V gene is TRBV10-3, the J gene TRBJ1-5; 8 nucleotides line up with TRBD1. The CDR3 has 20 amino acids. Germline V gene sequence: CDR1 ENHRY, CDR2 SYGVKD. Germline trimming cut 2 bases from V and 9 bases from J; bases unmatched to any gene: 24. The CDR3 coding sequence is TGTGCCATCAGTGAGCTCCGGGTGAAAGGACAGGGACTACCCTATTGGCCCCAGCATTTT. Its protein is CAISELRVKGQGLPYWPQHF.

This clonotype appeared many times. The chain recombines TRBV10-2 with TRBJ1-2; D is undetermined. V lost 11 bases and J lost 5, with 12 bases in between. CDR3 length: 11 amino acids. Looked up from germline, CDR1 is WSHSY and CDR2 is SAAADI. CDR3 bases: TGCGCCGCCGGCGGCGGTTATGGCTACACCTTC. Amino acids: CAAGGGYGYTF.

This clonotype was found many times. The rearrangement uses TRBV15 and TRBJ1-2, with a possible D match to TRBD1 (6 bases). Trimming left V 3 bases short and J 13 bases short, with 18 bases between. The CDR3 runs to 13 residues. Germline CDR1 LNHNV, CDR2 YYDKDF (reference sequence). The chain's CDR3 is CATSSEGGDVCTF. In DNA, the CDR3 is TGTGCCACCAGCAGCGAGGGGGGGGACGTTTGCACCTTC.

In regard to this clonotype: An end of the junction differs from the germline gene, which may be a read error. V gene TRBV7-9 combines with J gene TRBJ1-2, with 8 nucleotides matching TRBD1. CDR3 size: 16 residues. The germline V gene has CDR1 SEHNR and CDR2 FQNEAQ (reference sequence). The CDR3 DNA reads as TGTGCCAGCACCTTAGGGCAGGGGGCCCAAGACTATGGCTACACCTTC. This encodes CASTLGQGAQDYGYTF.

The chain joins TRBV14 to TRBJ1-2, with 9 bases that match TRBD1. V lost 5 bases to trimming and J lost 6 bases; unmatched junction nucleotides: 13. Germline loops: CDR1 SGHDN, CDR2 FVKESK. The CDR3 extends over 16 amino acids. DNA of the CDR3: TGTGCCAGCAGCGTAGAGACAGGGGGAGGGCGAGATGGCTACACCTTC. It specifies CASSVETGGGRDGYTF.

This clonotype was detected ten times or more. The chain is built from TRBV2 and TRBJ1-6; TRBD1 aligns across 7 bases. The CDR3 spans 16 residues. Trimming took 6 bases from V and 9 from J; bases not matched to a gene: 14. CDR1 and CDR2 (germline): SNHLY, FYNNEI. The CDR3: CASSVDRFTNGSPLHF. CDR3 DNA sequence: TGTGCCAGCAGCGTGGACAGGTTTACTAATGGTTCACCCCTCCACTTT.

The rearrangement links TRBV4-1 to TRBJ1-5, with 10 bases fitting TRBD1. Germline values: CDR1 MGHRA, CDR2 YSYEKL. The CDR3 contains 17 residues. The V segment lost 3 bases and the J segment 4 bases; nucleotides outside the gene matches: 9. CDR3 sequence: CASSQERPGQGNQPQHF. CDR3 coding DNA: TGCGCCAGCAGCCAGGAGAGACCGGGACAGGGGAATCAGCCCCAGCATTTT.

This clonotype turned up a few times. This sequence joins TRBV28 and TRBJ1-5; maybe TRBD1 (5 bases). The germline V and J ends were trimmed by 7 bases and 6 bases, with 16 bases remaining between them. CDR1 and CDR2 (germline): MDHEN, SYDVKM. This CDR3 region has 14 residues. As DNA, the CDR3 is TGTGCCAGCACAGCGGAGGGGATGGGTCAGCCCCAGCATTTT. Its protein is CASTAEGMGQPQHF.

The chain employs TRBV29-1 and TRBJ1-2; 9 nucleotides agree with TRBD1. The CDR3 is made up of 14 amino acids. The germline CDR1 and CDR2 sequences are SQVTM and ANQGSEA. The V gene end was trimmed by 7 bases and the J gene end by 4 bases; junction bases not matched to a gene: 10. DNA for the CDR3: TGCAGCGCGAGGTCGACAGGGGGTCTCTATGGCTACACCTTC. It encodes CSARSTGGLYGYTF.

As for this clonotype: With a much larger clone just one base away, this may be a read error. The chain links TRBV7-9 to TRBJ2-7; D possibly corresponds to TRBD1 (5 bases). There are 14 residues in the CDR3. Trimming cost V 5 bases and J 3 bases, with 14 bases left between them. Germline V CDR1 and CDR2: SEHNR, FQNEAQ (reference sequence). The CDR3 DNA follows: TGTGCCAGCAGCGTAGGGGCTAACGGCTACGAGCAGTACTTC. Translating gives CASSVGANGYEQYF.

Remarks on this clonotype: A read error may explain this, as a much larger clone is one base away. J is TRBJ1-1 and V is TRBV5-1; possibly TRBD1 for D (6 bases). The CDR3 runs to 15 residues. CDR1 is SGHRS, CDR2 YFSETQ, per germline. V lost 0 bases and J 4 bases, leaving 13 bases between the germline ends. This CDR3 is CASSLGWGAGTEAFF. CDR3 sequence (DNA): TGCGCCAGCAGCTTGGGCTGGGGGGCGGGCACTGAAGCTTTCTTT.

The sample holds many counts of this clonotype. The V call is TRBV5-1, the J call TRBJ2-2; tentative D call: TRBD2 (5 bases). Germline V CDR1 and CDR2: SGHRS, YFSETQ. This CDR3 is 14 amino acids long. V lost 4 bases and J 4 bases, leaving 11 bases between the germline ends. Here the CDR3 reads CASSVDSATGELFF. The CDR3 nucleotides read TGCGCCAGCAGCGTAGATAGCGCCACCGGGGAGCTGTTTTTT.

V is TRBV20-1 and J is TRBJ2-7, with 7 positions matching TRBD1. The CDR3 length is 14 residues. The J segment lost 2 bases and the V segment lost 3 bases, leaving 7 bases of the junction unmatched. CDR1 is DFQATT and CDR2 is SNEGSKA in the germline V gene (reference sequence). The CDR3 sequence is CSASLPTGTYEQYF. CDR3 DNA sequence: TGCAGTGCTAGCCTCCCGACAGGGACCTACGAGCAGTACTTC.

This clonotype showed up many times. The chain recombines TRBV4-1 with TRBJ2-7; D gene unclear. Germline values: CDR1 MGHRA, CDR2 YSYEKL. The CDR3 consists of 15 residues. Trimming left V 1 base short and J 2 bases short, with 12 bases between. CDR3 region: CASSQGVGYPYEQYF. CDR3 DNA sequence: TGCGCCAGCAGCCAAGGGGTCGGGTATCCCTACGAGCAGTACTTC.

This clonotype was seen only once. Given the absence of the conserved phenylalanine or tryptophan at the CDR3 end, a read error is likely. The limits of the CDR3 on the DNA are not certain, so only TCRdb's listed CDR3 is given. V usage is TRBV5-1 and J usage is TRBJ1-1. The CDR3 has 11 residues if both end residues are counted. The germline V gene encodes CDR1 SGHRS and CDR2 YFSETQ. This CDR3 reads CASSLGPEANY.

This clonotype was seen many times. The gene calls are TRBV19 and TRBJ1-5; D is ambiguous. This CDR3 spans 15 amino acids. The V end was cut by 5 bases, the J end by 3 bases, with 14 bases between. Germline V gene data show CDR1 as LNHDA and CDR2 as SQIVND (reference sequence). Here the CDR3 reads CASSSRLGYNQPQHF. CDR3 in DNA: TGTGCCAGTAGTTCGAGACTGGGGTACAATCAGCCCCAGCATTTT.

The chain employs TRBV19 and TRBJ1-2; D unclear. Germline assignment: CDR1 LNHDA and CDR2 SQIVND (reference sequence). The CDR3 consists of 14 residues. Trimming shortened V by 4 bases and J by 8 bases, and 17 bases separated the two germline ends. The CDR3, as DNA: TGTGCCAGTAGTAGAACCCGGGAGATTAAAGGCTACACCTTC. Its protein is CASSRTREIKGYTF.

This clonotype has a count of ten or more. The genes are TRBV2 and TRBJ2-5; D is ambiguous. V was trimmed by 9 bases and J by 2 bases, leaving 7 bases between them. Germline-derived CDR1 and CDR2 are SNHLY and FYNNEI. The CDR3 sequence is 11 residues long. The CDR3 reads CARNLQETQYF. As DNA, the CDR3 is TGTGCCAGAAACTTACAAGAGACCCAGTACTTC.

The genes are TRBV7-8 and TRBJ2-7; 9 bases are a match to TRBD1. CDR1 is SGHVS and CDR2 is FQNEAQ in the germline V gene. V lost 6 bases and J lost 5; bases outside the gene matches: 8. The CDR3 has 14 amino acids. The CDR3 sequence: CASRSGTGIDEQYF. The CDR3 bases are TGTGCCAGCAGGTCTGGGACAGGGATCGACGAGCAGTACTTC. The variable domain in full, with the rest retrieved from reference TRBV7-8 and TRBJ2-7, is GAGVSQSPRYKVAKRGQDVALRCDPISGHVSLFWYQQALGQGPEFLTYFQNEAQLDKSGLPSDRFFAERPEGSVSTLKIQRTQQEDSAVYLCASRSGTGIDEQYFGPGTRLTVT.